The next 7 T cell receptor beta chains were all read from a single sample in a study of post-analysis software for immune sequencing data. General study findings and limits: Five or six TRBV segments were significantly more frequent in patients than in controls. TRBV5-6, TRBV5-1 and TRBV20-1 were among these segments.

cDNA libraries for TCR beta contained unique molecular identifiers. TCRdb independently ran MiXCR on the PCR reads; one entry per CDR3 protein. The sample lists approximately 570,000 distinct CDR3 sequences; about 44% were seen once. Their antigens are not known. The sequencing input was blood. The source of these receptors is a girl between 10 and 17 years old with multiple sclerosis.

This clonotype turned up a few times. This chain uses TRBV2 with TRBJ2-7; D is unclear. V lost 4 bases, J lost 6 bases, and 10 bases lay in between. Germline loops: CDR1 SNHLY, CDR2 FYNNEI. The CDR3 length is 12 residues. The CDR3 coding sequence is TGTGCCAGCAGTGCGAAGGCAGTCGAGCAGTACTTC. It codes for CASSAKAVEQYF.

Many counts were recorded for this clonotype. The chain couples TRBV29-1 to TRBJ2-1; TRBD1 is a possible D gene (6 bases). The CDR3 runs 14 residues. V was cut by 0 bases and J by 10 bases, with 16 bases left in between. The germline V gene has CDR1 SQVTM and CDR2 ANQGSEA. CDR3 sequence reads: CSVEDWTTGNEQFF. CDR3 nucleotides: TGCAGCGTTGAAGATTGGACAACAGGGAACGAGCAGTTCTTC.

Comment on this clonotype: At one of its ends the junction is not consistent with the germline gene, which may arise from a read error. The chain carries TRBV5-1 and TRBJ2-1; no clear D gene. This CDR3 comprises 13 residues. The V gene's germline CDR1 is SGHRS and CDR2 YFSETQ. CDR3 in amino acids: CASSLVGVNEQFF. In nucleotides, the CDR3 is TGTGCCAGCAGCTTAGTCGGTGTCAATGAGCAGTTCTTC.

The rearrangement uses TRBV20-1 and TRBJ2-3; TRBD1 might be the D (5 bases). V was pared by 5 bases and J by 1 base, with 13 bases between. The CDR3 loop spans 14 amino acids. Looked up from germline, CDR1 is DFQATT and CDR2 is SNEGSKA (reference sequence). DNA for the CDR3: TGCAGTGCTGGCAGAATGGGGCGCACAGATACGCAGTATTTT. Translating gives CSAGRMGRTDTQYF.

This sequence joins TRBV20-1 and TRBJ1-2; unclear D gene. The germline gives CDR1 DFQATT, CDR2 SNEGSKA (reference sequence). V lost 0 bases, J lost 4 bases, and 15 bases lay in between. This CDR3 has 15 residues. The CDR3 DNA follows: TGCAGTGCTAGAGATTCCCTTCGGGTTGGCTATGGCTACACCTTC. Protein: CSARDSLRVGYGYTF.

This chain connects TRBV6-1 to TRBJ1-2; 8 nucleotides line up with TRBD1. The V gene's germline CDR1 is MNHNS and CDR2 SASEGT. J gave up 7 bases and V 1 base, and 11 bases lay outside the gene matches. The CDR3 spans 16 residues. The CDR3 region is CASSEGQGAWKLGYTF. The CDR3 DNA reads TGTGCCAGCAGTGAAGGGCAGGGGGCATGGAAGCTTGGCTACACCTTC.

There are a few counts of this clonotype. The rearrangement uses TRBV20-1 and TRBJ2-3; D possibly corresponds to TRBD2 (5 bases). V was shortened by 6 bases and J by 6 bases, with 16 bases between the two germline ends. The CDR3 runs to 13 residues. Germline-derived CDR1 and CDR2 are DFQATT and SNEGSKA (reference sequence). The DNA for the CDR3 is TGCAGTGCCCTCAGGCAGCGGTCGGATACGCAGTATTTT. The encoded protein is CSALRQRSDTQYF.